These T cell receptor beta chains were read from a single sample in a study of tumor-infiltrating lymphocytes in primary liver carcinoma. TCRdb called the multiplex PCR reads again in MiXCR, with one record for every CDR3 protein. This sample has some 190,000 distinct CDR3 sequences, with around four fifths found just once. The sample consisted of tumor tissue from primary liver carcinoma. These TCRs come from a man aged 35 to 55 with primary liver carcinoma and hepatitis B virus infection. CDR3s include the opening cysteine and the closing phenylalanine or tryptophan. The D gene is left open where the match is weak. A row's size may be missing; if present it is once, few, many or a size class.

TRBJ1-1	NA	NA	TRBV28	TGTGCCAGTAGTCCCCGGGACCTCCCTGAAGCTTTCTTT	CASSPRDLPEAFF
TRBJ2-2	few	NA	TRBV29-1	TGCAGGGTTGGACTCACCGGGGAGCTGTTTTTC	CRVGLTGELFF
TRBJ1-2	NA	NA	TRBV29-1	TGCAGCGTTGTACCAGGACGGGGTGACTATGGATACACCTTC	CSVVPGRGDYGYTF
TRBJ2-7	once	NA	TRBV6-1	TGTGCCAGCAGTACCGGGACAAGGTCCTACGAGCAGTACTTC	CASSTGTRSYEQYF
TRBJ2-1	NA	NA	TRBV11-1	TGTGCCAGCAGTTCCTCCTCTGTCCTGTCCTACAATGTGCAGTTCTTC	CASSSSSVLSYNVQFF
TRBJ2-5	many	NA	TRBV5-1	TGCGCCAGCAGCTTGGCCTCCCTGGAGACCCAGTACTTC	CASSLASLETQYF
TRBJ2-3	NA	NA	TRBV29-1	TGCAGCGGGATTCAAATATCGGGCATAGATACGCAGTATTTT	CSGIQISGIDTQYF
TRBJ2-1	NA	NA	TRBV9	TGTGCCAGCAGCCATGGGCGGGATAACAATGAGCAGTTCTTC	CASSHGRDNNEQFF
TRBJ2-7	NA	NA	TRBV6-1	TGTACCAGCACCCTGACAGGTTCCTACGAGCAGTACTTC	CTSTLTGSYEQYF
TRBJ2-2	NA	NA	TRBV30	TGTGCCTGGAGGGAGGGAGTGGAAACCTGGGAGCTATTTTTT	CAWREGVETWELFF
TRBJ2-1	NA	NA	TRBV20-1	TGCAGTGTCCCACGACTAGGCGATATGAATGAGCTGTTCTTC	CSVPRLGDMNELFF
TRBJ1-1	NA	NA	TRBV11-2	TGTGCCAACAGCTTGGGGGGGAAGACTGAAGCTTCCTTT	CANSLGGKTEASF
TRBJ1-2	NA	NA	TRBV21-1	TGTGCCAGCAGCAAGGCCGGGACATGGGACGATCGTCCTTGGGGCTACACCTTC	CASSKAGTWDDRPWGYTF
TRBJ2-7	many	NA	TRBV28	TGTGCCAGCAGAGAGTCTTCCTACGAGCAGTACTTC	CASRESSYEQYF